One sample yielded the 23 T cell receptor beta chains listed below, sequenced in a study of control samples from healthy donors and cancer patients (TCRdb year 2020). The protocol used for the library was the immunoSEQ multiplex PCR assay. TCRdb limited this immuneACCESS table to in-frame rearrangements with V and J called. A share of clones is missing; checked studies link under half to unresolved V genes, and the rest is unexplained. This sample holds under 110,000 clones; approximately 90% were observed only once. The ten largest clones take up approximately 7.8% of the sample. The sample was blood. These receptors all come from a man aged 30 to 39 in good health.

This chain links TRBV19 with TRBJ2-7; 7 bases fit TRBD1. The CDR3 runs 13 residues. Germline CDR1 and CDR2: LNHDA and SQIVND (reference sequence). V gave up 7 bases and J gave up 8 bases; unmatched junction bases: 11. The CDR3 DNA reads as TGTGCCAGTAAAGGGACAGCAAACATCCAGCAGTACTTC. Its protein product is CASKGTANIQQYF.

The rearrangement uses TRBV30 and TRBJ1-3, with D unresolved. The CDR3 is 12 amino acids. Germline CDR1 GTSNPN, CDR2 SVGIG (reference sequence). V was pared by 1 base and J by 4 bases, with 5 bases between. The CDR3 here is CAWSEPGNTIYF. The CDR3 region has the DNA TGTGCCTGGAGTGAGCCCGGAAACACCATATATTTT.

The chain couples TRBV6-4 to TRBJ1-2; 9 nucleotides agree with TRBD1. There are 12 residues in the CDR3. V lost 4 bases and J lost 8; bases outside the gene matches: 2. The V gene's germline CDR1 is MRHNA and CDR2 SNTAGT. The CDR3 region is CASSATGGGYTF. CDR3 nucleotides: TGTGCCAGCAGTGCCACAGGGGGCGGCTACACCTTC.

V is TRBV10-1 and J is TRBJ2-1; D possibly uses TRBD1 or TRBD2 (5 bases each). The CDR3 contains 13 residues. Germline loops: CDR1 WNHNN, CDR2 SYGVQD (reference sequence). V dropped 0 bases and J dropped 13 bases, with 13 bases sitting between them. The CDR3 nucleotides are TGCGCCAGCAGTGAGTCTGGTTGGGGGAATCAGTTCTTC. This gives the protein CASSESGWGNQFF.

V and J are TRBV10-3 and TRBJ1-5; 8 bases are shared with TRBD1. V gave up 3 bases and J gave up 5 bases; unmatched junction bases: 6. Germline-derived CDR1 and CDR2 are ENHRY and SYGVKD. CDR3 size: 15 residues. DNA for the CDR3: TGTGCCATCAGTGACGACGACAGGGGCGATCAGCCCCAGCATTTT. Residues: CAISDDDRGDQPQHF.

J is TRBJ2-3 and V is TRBV5-1; D not resolved. Per the germline V gene, CDR1 is SGHRS and CDR2 is YFSETQ. The CDR3 runs 14 residues. Trimming took 4 bases from V and 0 from J, leaving 9 bases between them. The CDR3 region is CASSPAASTDTQYF. CDR3 nucleotide sequence: TGCGCCAGCAGCCCCGCCGCTAGCACAGATACGCAGTATTTT.

The chain employs TRBV30 and TRBJ2-1; D is unclear. Looked up from germline, CDR1 is GTSNPN and CDR2 is SVGIG (reference sequence). Deletions cut 1 base from V and 7 bases from J, with 14 bases between. This CDR3 is built from 14 residues. DNA of the CDR3: TGTGCCTGGAGTGCAGGTAGGGCCCTTAATGAGCAGTTCTTC. The encoded protein is CAWSAGRALNEQFF.

The chain recombines TRBV24-1 with TRBJ1-1; the D gene is possibly TRBD1 (6 bases). Germline V CDR1 and CDR2: KGHDR, SFDVKD. V was cut by 4 bases and J by 11 bases, with 10 bases left in between. The CDR3 is made up of 11 amino acids. The CDR3 protein is CATSDRGWAFF. CDR3 coding DNA: TGTGCCACCAGTGACAGGGGATGGGCTTTCTTT.

V is TRBV3-1 (or the pseudogene TRBV3-2) and J is TRBJ1-2; no clear D. CDR1 is LGHDT and CDR2 is YNNKEL in the germline V gene (reference sequence). Trimming shortened V by 1 base and J by 5 bases, and 8 bases separated the two germline ends. This CDR3 has 13 residues. The CDR3 coding sequence is TGTGCCAGCAGCCAAGGGATATGGTATGGCTACACCTTC. The encoded protein is CASSQGIWYGYTF.

The chain is built from TRBV5-1 and TRBJ2-2; 7 bases line up with TRBD2. The CDR3 extends over 15 amino acids. After removal of 3 bases from V and 1 base from J, the junction contained 3 bases not matched to a gene. Germline V lookup: CDR1 SGHRS, CDR2 YFSETQ. CDR3: CASSSSGLNTGELFF. The CDR3 DNA reads TGCGCCAGCAGCTCTAGCGGCTTGAACACCGGGGAGCTGTTTTTT.

This clone has only one observation. The chain has TRBV3-1 (or the pseudogene TRBV3-2) and TRBJ2-4, with D perhaps assigned TRBD1 or TRBD2 (6 bases each). Germline V CDR1 and CDR2: LGHDT, YNNKEL (reference sequence). The ends were cut back, 6 bases at V and 5 bases at J, with 14 bases in the middle. The CDR3 loop spans 14 amino acids. In DNA form, the CDR3 reads TGTGCCAGCAGGTCGAGGGGGAGGCAAAACATTCAGTACTTC. Its translation is CASRSRGRQNIQYF.

The rearrangement links TRBV18 to TRBJ1-1, with 9 bases fitting TRBD1. Per germline, CDR1 KGHSH and CDR2 LQKENI. V trimming: 4 bases; J trimming: 5 bases; junction bases outside the gene matches: 5. This CDR3 spans 14 amino acids. The CDR3 region has the DNA TGTGCCAGCTCACGGGGACAGGGAGGTACTGAAGCTTTCTTT. Residues: CASSRGQGGTEAFF.

The chain recombines TRBV28 with TRBJ2-7; D is unresolved. This CDR3 has 12 amino acids. V was clipped by 4 bases and J by 2 bases, with 6 bases between them. CDR1 MDHEN and CDR2 SYDVKM come from the germline V gene. The chain's CDR3 is CASSSRPYEQYF. The CDR3 region has the DNA TGTGCCAGCAGTTCACGGCCCTACGAGCAGTACTTC.

CDR3 bases: TGCGCCAGCAGCCGACTTGGGGGTTTACAGGGGGCTAATTCACCCCTCCACTTT. Protein product: CASSRLGGLQGANSPLHF. The rearrangement links TRBV5-1 to TRBJ1-6; 9 bases fit TRBD1. After removal of 4 bases from V and 6 bases from J, the junction contained 14 bases not matched to a gene. Germline CDR1 SGHRS, CDR2 YFSETQ. CDR3 size: 18 residues.

This clone was detected a few times. The V gene is TRBV15, the J gene TRBJ1-4; 7 bases are shared with TRBD1. The CDR3 extends over 15 amino acids. V lost 3 bases and J lost 2; bases outside the gene matches: 3. Germline CDR1 is LNHNV and CDR2 is YYDKDF (reference sequence). The DNA of the CDR3 is TGTGCCACCAGCAGCGAACAGGGGACTAATGAAAAACTGTTTTTT. This encodes CATSSEQGTNEKLFF. Combining the CDR3 with reference TRBV15 and TRBJ1-4 gives the whole variable domain DAMVIQNPRYQVTQFGKPVTLSCSQTLNHNVMYWYQQKSSQAPKLLFHYYDKDFNNEADTPDNFQSRRPNTSFCFLDIRSPGLGDTAMYLCATSSEQGTNEKLFFGSGTQLSVL.

The J gene is TRBJ2-5, the V gene TRBV5-8; D unresolved. The CDR3 is 12 residues long. Trimming cost V 0 bases and J 7 bases, with 7 bases left between them. The germline V gene encodes CDR1 SGHTS and CDR2 YDEGEE. The CDR3 DNA reads as TGTGCCAGCAGCTTGGGGCACGGGACCCAGTACTTC. Translated: CASSLGHGTQYF.

The table lists this clone with a count of one. Its ends do not fully match the called genes, so a read error is possible. The CDR3 here is CASSLTSRSPSDTGELFF. The CDR3 DNA reads as TGTGCCAGCAGCCTAACCTCACGCTCCCCTAGCGACACCGGGGAGCTGTTTTTT. V usage is TRBV7-3 and J usage is TRBJ2-2, with D perhaps matching TRBD2 (6 bases). The CDR3 has 18 residues. Looked up from germline, CDR1 is SGHTA and CDR2 is FQGTGA.

This rearrangement joins TRBV10-2 to TRBJ2-7, with 8 positions matching TRBD1. This CDR3 region has 14 residues. V lost 6 bases and J lost 7; bases outside the gene matches: 11. From germline, CDR1 is WSHSY and CDR2 SAAADI. The CDR3 sequence is CASRPGQAGGEQYV. CDR3 nucleotides: TGCGCCAGCAGACCGGGACAGGCCGGAGGGGAGCAGTACGTC.

This chain links TRBV18 with TRBJ1-1; D is uncertain. Trimming took off 1 base at V and 5 bases at J, with 11 bases between the two ends. The CDR3 is made up of 14 amino acids. From germline, CDR1 is KGHSH and CDR2 LQKENI. The CDR3 DNA reads as TGTGCCAGCTCACCACAGGGTGAGAGGACTGAAGCTTTCTTT. Translation gives CASSPQGERTEAFF.

This chain uses TRBV19 with TRBJ2-2; 8 nucleotides match TRBD2. Germline-derived CDR1 and CDR2 are LNHDA and SQIVND (reference sequence). V dropped 0 bases and J dropped 5; count of bases not matched to a gene: 5. The CDR3 is 16 residues long. The CDR3: CASSIDSAGATGELFF. The CDR3 DNA sequence: TGTGCCAGTAGTATAGACTCAGCGGGAGCTACCGGGGAGCTGTTTTTT.

The CDR3 DNA follows: TGTGCCAGCTCCGGGAGCTCCTACAATGAGCAGTTCTTC. Encoded protein: CASSGSSYNEQFF. This chain connects TRBV2 to TRBJ2-1; TRBD2 is a possible D gene (6 bases). Germline CDR1 and CDR2: SNHLY and FYNNEI. The CDR3 has 13 amino acids. V shed 8 bases and J shed 0 bases, with 8 bases lying between them.

The chain is built from TRBV24-1 and TRBJ1-2, with 9 bases aligning to TRBD1. The junction had 7 bases not matched to a gene; V was cut back by 4 bases and J by 8 bases. Looked up from germline, CDR1 is KGHDR and CDR2 is SFDVKD. The CDR3 consists of 14 residues. The CDR3 DNA reads as TGTGCCACCAGTGACCGGGACAGGGTTGCGGGCTACACCTTC. Translation: CATSDRDRVAGYTF.

The chain uses TRBV13 and TRBJ2-7; D tentatively fits TRBD1 or TRBD2 (5 bases each). Trimming stripped 4 bases from V and 6 bases from J, with 10 bases between. The CDR3 sequence is 12 residues long. Per germline, CDR1 PRHDT and CDR2 FYEKMQ (reference sequence). CDR3 in amino acids: CASSSLGTEQYF. In nucleotides, the CDR3 is TGTGCCAGCAGCTCGCTCGGGACCGAGCAGTACTTC. Full variable domain (missing parts from reference TRBV13 and TRBJ2-7): AAGVIQSPRHLIKEKRETATLKCYPIPRHDTVYWYQQGPGQDPQFLISFYEKMQSDKGSIPDRFSAQQFSDYHSELNMSSLELGDSALYFCASSSLGTEQYFGPGTRLTVT.